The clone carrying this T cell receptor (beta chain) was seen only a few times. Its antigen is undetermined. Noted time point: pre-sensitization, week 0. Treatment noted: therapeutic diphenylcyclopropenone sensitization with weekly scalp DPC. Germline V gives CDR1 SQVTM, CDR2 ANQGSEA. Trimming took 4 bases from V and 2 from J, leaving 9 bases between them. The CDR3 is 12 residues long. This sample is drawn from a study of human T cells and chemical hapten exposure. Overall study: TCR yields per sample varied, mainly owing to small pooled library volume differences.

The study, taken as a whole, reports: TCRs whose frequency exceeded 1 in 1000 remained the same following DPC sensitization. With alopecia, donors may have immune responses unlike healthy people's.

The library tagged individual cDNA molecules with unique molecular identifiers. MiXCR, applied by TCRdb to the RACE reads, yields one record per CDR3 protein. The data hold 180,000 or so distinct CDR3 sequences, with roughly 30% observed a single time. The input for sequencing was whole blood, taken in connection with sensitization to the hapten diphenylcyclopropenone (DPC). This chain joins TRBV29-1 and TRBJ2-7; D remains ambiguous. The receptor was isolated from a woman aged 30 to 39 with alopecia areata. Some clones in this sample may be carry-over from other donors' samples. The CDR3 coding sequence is TGCAGCGTTGTGTCTAGACCCTACGAGCAGTACTTC. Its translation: CSVVSRPYEQYF.